This T cell receptor (beta chain) was recovered during a study of OX40 agonist ivuxolimab in advanced cancers. For the study at large: Prior anti-PD-1, anti-PD-L1 or anti-CTLA-4 therapy was allowed; around 40% had some.

TCRdb keeps only in-frame clones here, not all; method: immunoSEQ multiplex PCR. The data contain tens of thousands of clones, about 90% of them singletons. The receptor was derived from an adult with an advanced solid tumor such as melanoma, head and neck, liver or kidney cancer. The specimen was CD4+ or CD8+ T cells sorted from blood, collected in a trial of the OX40 agonist ivuxolimab.

The CDR3 DNA reads as TGTGCCAGCAGCTTGGGTCTAGGGGGAGATACGCAGTATTTT. Translating gives CASSLGLGGDTQYF. The chain joins TRBV7-9 to TRBJ2-3, with D tentatively TRBD1 (6 bases). CDR1 and CDR2 from the germline V gene are SEHNR and FQNEAQ (reference sequence). Trimming left V 3 bases short and J 5 bases short, with 12 bases between. The CDR3 length is 14 residues.